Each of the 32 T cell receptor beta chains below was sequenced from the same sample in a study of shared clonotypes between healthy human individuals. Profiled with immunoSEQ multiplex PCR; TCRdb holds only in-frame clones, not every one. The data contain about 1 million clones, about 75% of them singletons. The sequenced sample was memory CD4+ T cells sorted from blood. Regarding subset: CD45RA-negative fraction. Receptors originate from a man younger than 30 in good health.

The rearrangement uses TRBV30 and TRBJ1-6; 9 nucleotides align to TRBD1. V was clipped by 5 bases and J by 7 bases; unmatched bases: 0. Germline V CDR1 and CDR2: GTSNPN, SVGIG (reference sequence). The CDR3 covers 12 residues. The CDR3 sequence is CAWGTGNSPLHF. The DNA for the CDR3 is TGTGCCTGGGGGACAGGGAATTCACCCCTCCACTTT. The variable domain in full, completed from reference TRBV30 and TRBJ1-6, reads SQTIHQWPATLVQPVGSPLSLECTVEGTSNPNLYWYRQAAGRGLQLLFYSVGIGQISSEVPQNLSASRPQDRQFILSSKKLLLSDSGFYLCAWGTGNSPLHFGNGTRLTVT.

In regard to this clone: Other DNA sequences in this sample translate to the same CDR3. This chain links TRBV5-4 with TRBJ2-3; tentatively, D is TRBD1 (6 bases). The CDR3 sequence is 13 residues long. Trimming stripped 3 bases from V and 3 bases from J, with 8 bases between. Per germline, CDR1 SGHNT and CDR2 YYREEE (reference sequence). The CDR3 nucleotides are TGTGCCAGCAGCTACAGGGAGACAGATACGCAGTATTTT. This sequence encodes CASSYRETDTQYF.

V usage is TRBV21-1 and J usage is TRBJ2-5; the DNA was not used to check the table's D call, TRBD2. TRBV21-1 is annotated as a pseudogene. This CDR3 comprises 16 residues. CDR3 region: CASNHTGTRGEETQYF. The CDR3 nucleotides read TGTGCCAGTAACCACACGGGGACTAGGGGAGAAGAGACCCAGTACTTC.

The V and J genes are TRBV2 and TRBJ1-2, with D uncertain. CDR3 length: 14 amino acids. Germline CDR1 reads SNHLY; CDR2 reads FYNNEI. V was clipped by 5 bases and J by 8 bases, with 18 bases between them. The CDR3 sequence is CASSLGISLAGYTF. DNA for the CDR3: TGTGCCAGCAGTTTAGGTATCAGTCTTGCCGGCTACACCTTC.

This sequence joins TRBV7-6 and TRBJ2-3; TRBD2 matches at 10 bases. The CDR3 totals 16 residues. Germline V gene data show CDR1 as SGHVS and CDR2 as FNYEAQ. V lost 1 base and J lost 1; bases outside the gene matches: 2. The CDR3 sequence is CASSLGAGGGTDTQYF. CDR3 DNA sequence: TGTGCCAGCAGCTTAGGAGCGGGAGGGGGCACAGATACGCAGTATTTT.

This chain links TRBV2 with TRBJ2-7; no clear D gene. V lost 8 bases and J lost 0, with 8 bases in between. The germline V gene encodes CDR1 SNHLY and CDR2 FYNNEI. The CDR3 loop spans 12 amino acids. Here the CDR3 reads CASLGYSYEQYF. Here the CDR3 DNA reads TGTGCCAGCTTGGGGTACTCCTACGAGCAGTACTTC.

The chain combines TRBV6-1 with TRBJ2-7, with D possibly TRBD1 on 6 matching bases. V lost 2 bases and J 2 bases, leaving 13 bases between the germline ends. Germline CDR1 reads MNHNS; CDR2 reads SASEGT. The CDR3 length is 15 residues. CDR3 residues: CASSEFPGATYEQYF. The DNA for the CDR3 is TGTGCCAGCAGTGAATTCCCAGGGGCGACCTACGAGCAGTACTTC.

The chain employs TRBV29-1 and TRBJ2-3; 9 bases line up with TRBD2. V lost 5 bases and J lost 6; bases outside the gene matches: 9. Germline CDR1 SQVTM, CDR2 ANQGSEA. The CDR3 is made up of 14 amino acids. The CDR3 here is CSVTGGGAVDTQYF. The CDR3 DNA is TGCAGCGTTACTGGCGGGGGGGCGGTCGATACGCAGTATTTT.

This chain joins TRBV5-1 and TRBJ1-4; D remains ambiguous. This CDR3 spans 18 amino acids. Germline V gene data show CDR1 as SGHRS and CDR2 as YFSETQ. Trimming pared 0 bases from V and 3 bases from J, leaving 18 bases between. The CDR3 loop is CASSLGGIRGSSNEKLFF. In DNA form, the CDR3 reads TGCGCCAGCAGCTTGGGTGGGATCCGGGGATCGTCTAATGAAAAACTGTTTTTT.

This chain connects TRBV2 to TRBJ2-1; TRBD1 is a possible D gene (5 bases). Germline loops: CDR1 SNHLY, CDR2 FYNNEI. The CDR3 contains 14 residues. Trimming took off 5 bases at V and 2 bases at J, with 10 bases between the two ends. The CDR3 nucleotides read TGTGCCAGCAGTAGGGGAACGCCCTACAATGAGCAGTTCTTC. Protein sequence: CASSRGTPYNEQFF.

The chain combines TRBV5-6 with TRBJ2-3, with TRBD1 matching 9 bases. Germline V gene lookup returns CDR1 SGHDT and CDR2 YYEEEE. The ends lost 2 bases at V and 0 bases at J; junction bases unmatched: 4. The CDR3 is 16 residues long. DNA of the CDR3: TGTGCCAGCAGCTTCCCCGGGACAGGGAGCACAGATACGCAGTATTTT. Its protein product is CASSFPGTGSTDTQYF.

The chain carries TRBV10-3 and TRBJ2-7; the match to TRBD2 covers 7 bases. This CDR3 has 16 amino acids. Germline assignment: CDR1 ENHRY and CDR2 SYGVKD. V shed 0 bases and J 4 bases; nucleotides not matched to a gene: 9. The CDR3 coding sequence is TGTGCCATCAGTGAGTCGATCTTGCGGGAGTTGTACGAGCAGTACTTC. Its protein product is CAISESILRELYEQYF.

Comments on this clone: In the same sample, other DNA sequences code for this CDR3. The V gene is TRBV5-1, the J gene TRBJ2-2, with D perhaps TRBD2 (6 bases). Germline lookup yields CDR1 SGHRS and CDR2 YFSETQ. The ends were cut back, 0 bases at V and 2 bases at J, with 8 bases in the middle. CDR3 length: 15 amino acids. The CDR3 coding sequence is TGCGCCAGCAGCTTGGGGCGGGAAAACACCGGGGAGCTGTTTTTT. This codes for CASSLGRENTGELFF.

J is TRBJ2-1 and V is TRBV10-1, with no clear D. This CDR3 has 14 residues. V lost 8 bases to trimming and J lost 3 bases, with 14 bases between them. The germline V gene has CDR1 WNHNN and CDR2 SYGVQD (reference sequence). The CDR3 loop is CASSTSRLYNEQFF. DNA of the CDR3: TGCGCCAGCTCGACCTCCCGGCTCTACAATGAGCAGTTCTTC.

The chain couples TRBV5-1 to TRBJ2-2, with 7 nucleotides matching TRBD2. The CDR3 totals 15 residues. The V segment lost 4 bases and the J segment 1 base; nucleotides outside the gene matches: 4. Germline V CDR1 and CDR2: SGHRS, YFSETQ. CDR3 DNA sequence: TGCGCCAGCAGCCGGGGGGACCAGAACACCGGGGAGCTGTTTTTT. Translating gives CASSRGDQNTGELFF.

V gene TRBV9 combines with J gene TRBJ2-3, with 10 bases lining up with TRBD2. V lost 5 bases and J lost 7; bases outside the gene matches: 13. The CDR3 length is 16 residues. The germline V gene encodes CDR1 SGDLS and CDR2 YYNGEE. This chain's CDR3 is CASSSGLANSFHTQYF. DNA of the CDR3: TGTGCCAGCAGTTCGGGACTAGCGAACTCATTCCATACGCAGTATTTT.

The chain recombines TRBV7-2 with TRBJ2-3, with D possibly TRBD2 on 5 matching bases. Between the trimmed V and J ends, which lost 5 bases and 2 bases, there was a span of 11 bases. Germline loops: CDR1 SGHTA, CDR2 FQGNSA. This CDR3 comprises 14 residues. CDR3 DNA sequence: TGTGCCAGCAGCCTACCGGGGTCCACAGATACGCAGTATTTT. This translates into CASSLPGSTDTQYF.

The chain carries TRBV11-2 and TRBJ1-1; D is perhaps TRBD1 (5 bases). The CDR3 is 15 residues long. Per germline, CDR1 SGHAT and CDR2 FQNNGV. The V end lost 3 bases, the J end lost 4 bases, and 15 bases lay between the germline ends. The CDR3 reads CASSFYSPGGTEAFF. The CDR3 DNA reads TGTGCCAGCAGCTTTTATTCCCCCGGGGGCACTGAAGCTTTCTTT.

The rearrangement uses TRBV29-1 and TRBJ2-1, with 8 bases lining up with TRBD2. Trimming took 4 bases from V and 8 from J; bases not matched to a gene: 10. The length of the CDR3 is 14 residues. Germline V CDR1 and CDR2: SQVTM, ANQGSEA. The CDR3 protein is CSVAGTGGVDEQFF. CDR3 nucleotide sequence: TGCAGCGTTGCTGGAACGGGAGGGGTCGATGAGCAGTTCTTC.

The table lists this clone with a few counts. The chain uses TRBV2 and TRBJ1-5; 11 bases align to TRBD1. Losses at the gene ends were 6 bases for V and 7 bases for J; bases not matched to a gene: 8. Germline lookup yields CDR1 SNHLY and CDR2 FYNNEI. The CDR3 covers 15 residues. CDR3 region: CASRDGTGGFQPQHF. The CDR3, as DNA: TGTGCCAGCAGGGACGGGACAGGGGGATTCCAGCCCCAGCATTTT.

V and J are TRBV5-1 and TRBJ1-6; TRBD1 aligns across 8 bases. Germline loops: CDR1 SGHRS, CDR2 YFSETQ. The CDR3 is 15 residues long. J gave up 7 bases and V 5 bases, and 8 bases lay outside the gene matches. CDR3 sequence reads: CASSIDRGVNSPLHF. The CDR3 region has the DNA TGCGCCAGCAGTATTGACAGGGGAGTCAATTCACCCCTCCACTTT.

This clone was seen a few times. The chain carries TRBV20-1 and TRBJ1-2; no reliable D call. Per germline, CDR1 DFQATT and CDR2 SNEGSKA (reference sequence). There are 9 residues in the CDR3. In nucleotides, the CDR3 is TGCAGCTCGCTCTATGGCTACACCTTC. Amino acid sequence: CSSLYGYTF.

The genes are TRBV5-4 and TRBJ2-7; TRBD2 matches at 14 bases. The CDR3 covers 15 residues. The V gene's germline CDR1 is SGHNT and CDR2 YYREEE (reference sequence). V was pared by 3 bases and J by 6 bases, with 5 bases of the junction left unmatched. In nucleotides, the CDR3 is TGTGCCAGCAGCTCCCAGGGACTAGCGGGAGTCGAGCAGTACTTC. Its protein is CASSSQGLAGVEQYF.

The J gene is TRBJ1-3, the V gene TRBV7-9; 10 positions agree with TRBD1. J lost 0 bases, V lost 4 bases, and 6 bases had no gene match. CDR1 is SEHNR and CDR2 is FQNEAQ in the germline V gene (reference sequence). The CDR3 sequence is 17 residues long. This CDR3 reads CASSSGQGPSSGNTIYF. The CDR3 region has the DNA TGTGCCAGCAGCTCGGGACAGGGGCCAAGCTCTGGAAACACCATATATTTT.

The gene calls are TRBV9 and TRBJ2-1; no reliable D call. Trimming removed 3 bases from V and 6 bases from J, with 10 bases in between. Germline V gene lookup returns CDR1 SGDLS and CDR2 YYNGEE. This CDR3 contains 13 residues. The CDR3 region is CASSGSLFNEQFF. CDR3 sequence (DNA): TGTGCCAGCAGCGGGAGTCTCTTCAATGAGCAGTTCTTC.

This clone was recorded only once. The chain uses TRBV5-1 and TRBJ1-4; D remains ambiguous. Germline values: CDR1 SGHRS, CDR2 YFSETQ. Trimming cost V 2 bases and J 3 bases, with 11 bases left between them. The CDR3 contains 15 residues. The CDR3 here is CASSFEGYANEKLFF. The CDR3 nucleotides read TGCGCCAGCAGCTTCGAGGGTTACGCTAATGAAAAACTGTTTTTT.

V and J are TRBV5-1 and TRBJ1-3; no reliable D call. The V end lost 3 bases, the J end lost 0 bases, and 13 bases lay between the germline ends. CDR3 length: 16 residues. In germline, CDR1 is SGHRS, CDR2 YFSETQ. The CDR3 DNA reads TGCGCCAGCAGCTGGCGGACGTCAAGCTCTGGAAACACCATATATTTT. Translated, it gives CASSWRTSSSGNTIYF.

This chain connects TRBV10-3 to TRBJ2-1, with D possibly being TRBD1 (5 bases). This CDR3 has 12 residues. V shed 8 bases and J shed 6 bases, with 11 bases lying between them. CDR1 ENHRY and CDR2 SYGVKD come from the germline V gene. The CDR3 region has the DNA TGTGCCATCGGCTACAGGAGCAATGAGCAGTTCTTC. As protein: CAIGYRSNEQFF.

The CDR3 bases are TGTGCCAGCTCACCAAAACAAGCCCAGTACGAGCAGTACTTC. Translation: CASSPKQAQYEQYF. The chain has TRBV18 and TRBJ2-7, with D unresolved. Per the germline V gene, CDR1 is KGHSH and CDR2 is LQKENI. The length of the CDR3 is 14 residues. Trimming pared 2 bases from V and 4 bases from J, leaving 12 bases between.

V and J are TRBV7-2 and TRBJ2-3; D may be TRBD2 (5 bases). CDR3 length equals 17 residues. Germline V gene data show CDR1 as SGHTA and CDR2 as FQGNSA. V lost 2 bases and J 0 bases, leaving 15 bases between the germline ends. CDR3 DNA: TGTGCCAGCAGCTTATCTAGGGTAGCGAGTAGCACAGATACGCAGTATTTT. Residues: CASSLSRVASSTDTQYF.

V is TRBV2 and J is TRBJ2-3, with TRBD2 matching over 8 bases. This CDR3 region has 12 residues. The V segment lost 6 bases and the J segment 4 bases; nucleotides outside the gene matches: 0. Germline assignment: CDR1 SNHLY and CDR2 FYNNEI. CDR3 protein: CASRRGADTQYF. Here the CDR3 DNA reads TGTGCCAGCAGGCGGGGGGCAGATACGCAGTATTTT.

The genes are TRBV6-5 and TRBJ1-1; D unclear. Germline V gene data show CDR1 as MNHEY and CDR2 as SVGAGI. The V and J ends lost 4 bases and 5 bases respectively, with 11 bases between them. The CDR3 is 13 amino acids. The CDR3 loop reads CASSFRLETEAFF. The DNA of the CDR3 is TGTGCCAGCAGTTTCCGCCTTGAAACTGAAGCTTTCTTT.